These 5 T cell receptor beta chains were sequenced from one sample in a study of OX40 agonist ivuxolimab in advanced cancers. The assay was immunoSEQ multiplex PCR, and TCRdb's table has in-frame clones only and misses some. The data show some 66,000 clones, around four fifths seen once. The specimen comprised CD4+ or CD8+ T cells sorted from blood, sampled in a trial of the OX40 agonist ivuxolimab. These receptor sequences come from an adult with an advanced solid tumor such as melanoma, head and neck, liver or kidney cancer.

J is TRBJ2-3 and V is TRBV10-3; unclear D gene. Germline V gene sequence: CDR1 ENHRY, CDR2 SYGVKD. This CDR3 comprises 15 residues. The ends were cut back, 5 bases at V and 3 bases at J, with 15 bases in the middle. As DNA, the CDR3 is TGTGCCATCAGTCCGGGCAGCCCCGCAACAGATACGCAGTATTTT. Its translation: CAISPGSPATDTQYF.

The V gene is TRBV30, the J gene TRBJ1-5; possibly TRBD1 for D (5 bases). The CDR3 spans 14 residues. Trimming took off 3 bases at V and 7 bases at J, with 16 bases between the two ends. Per the germline V gene, CDR1 is GTSNPN and CDR2 is SVGIG (reference sequence). The CDR3 is CAWRKGLGGQPQHF. CDR3 DNA sequence: TGTGCCTGGAGAAAGGGGTTGGGAGGCCAGCCCCAGCATTTT.

The chain joins TRBV7-2 to TRBJ1-2, with 8 bases that match TRBD1. The ends lost 5 bases at V and 8 bases at J; junction bases unmatched: 10. The CDR3 runs to 14 residues. Germline-derived CDR1 and CDR2 are SGHTA and FQGNSA. The CDR3 sequence is CASSPVTGDLGYTF. The CDR3 DNA reads as TGTGCCAGCAGCCCCGTGACAGGGGACTTAGGCTACACCTTC. The entire variable domain, with the rest obtained from reference TRBV7-2 and TRBJ1-2, is as follows: GAGVSQSPSNKVTEKGKDVELRCDPISGHTALYWYRQSLGQGLEFLIYFQGNSAPDKSGLPSDRFSAERTGGSVSTLTIQRTQQEDSAVYLCASSPVTGDLGYTFGSGTRLTVV.

This clone was counted a single time. This chain joins TRBV19 and TRBJ2-7; TRBD1 or TRBD2 may be the D gene (5 bases each). CDR3 length: 14 amino acids. CDR1 and CDR2 (germline): LNHDA, SQIVND (reference sequence). V lost 11 bases, J lost 2 bases, and 19 bases lay in between. The CDR3 protein is CAPGSGRKAYEQYF. The DNA for the CDR3 is TGTGCCCCAGGTTCGGGGCGGAAGGCCTACGAGCAGTACTTC.

The chain recombines TRBV18 with TRBJ2-1; TRBD2 matches 11 bases. Trimming cost V 2 bases and J 5 bases; bases outside gene matches: 14. The length of the CDR3 is 19 residues. Germline V lookup: CDR1 KGHSH, CDR2 LQKENI. The chain's CDR3 is CASSPIRLAGGQANNEQFF. The CDR3, as DNA: TGTGCCAGCTCACCAATAAGATTAGCGGGAGGGCAGGCTAACAATGAGCAGTTCTTC.